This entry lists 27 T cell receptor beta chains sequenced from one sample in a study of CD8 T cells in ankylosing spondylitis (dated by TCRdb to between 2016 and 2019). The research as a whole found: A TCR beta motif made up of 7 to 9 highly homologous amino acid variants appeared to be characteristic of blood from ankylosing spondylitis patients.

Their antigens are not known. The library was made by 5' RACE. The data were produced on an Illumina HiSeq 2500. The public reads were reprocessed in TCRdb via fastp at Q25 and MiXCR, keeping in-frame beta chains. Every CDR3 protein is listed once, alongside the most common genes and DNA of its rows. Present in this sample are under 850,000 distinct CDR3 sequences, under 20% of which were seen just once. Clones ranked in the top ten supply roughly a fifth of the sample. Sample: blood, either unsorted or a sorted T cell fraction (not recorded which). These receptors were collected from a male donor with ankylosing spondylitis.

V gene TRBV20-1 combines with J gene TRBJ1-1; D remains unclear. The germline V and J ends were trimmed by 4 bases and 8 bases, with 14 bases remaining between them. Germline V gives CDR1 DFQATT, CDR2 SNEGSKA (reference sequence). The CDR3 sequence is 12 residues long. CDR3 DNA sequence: TGCAGTGCTAATAATGGCCCGGGGGAAGCTTTCTTT. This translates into CSANNGPGEAFF.

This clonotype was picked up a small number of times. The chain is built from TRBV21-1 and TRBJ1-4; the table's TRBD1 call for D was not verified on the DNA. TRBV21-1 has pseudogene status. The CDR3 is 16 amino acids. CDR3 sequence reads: CASSRRTGINNEKLFF. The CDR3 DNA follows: TGTGCCAGCAGCAGAAGGACAGGGATTAATAATGAAAAACTGTTTTTT.

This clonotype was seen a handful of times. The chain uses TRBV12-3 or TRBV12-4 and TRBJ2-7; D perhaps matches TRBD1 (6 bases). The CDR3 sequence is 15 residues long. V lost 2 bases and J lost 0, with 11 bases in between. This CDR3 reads CASSLKGEVSYEQYF. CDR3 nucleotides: TGTGCCAGCAGTTTAAAGGGGGAAGTCTCCTACGAGCAGTACTTC.

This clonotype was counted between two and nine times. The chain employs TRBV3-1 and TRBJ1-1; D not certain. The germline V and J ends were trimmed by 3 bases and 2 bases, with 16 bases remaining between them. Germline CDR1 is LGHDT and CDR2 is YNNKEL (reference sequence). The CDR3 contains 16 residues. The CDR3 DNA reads TGTGCCAGCAGCCACTGGGCCAGCCCGAAAAACACTGAAGCTTTCTTT. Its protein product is CASSHWASPKNTEAFF.

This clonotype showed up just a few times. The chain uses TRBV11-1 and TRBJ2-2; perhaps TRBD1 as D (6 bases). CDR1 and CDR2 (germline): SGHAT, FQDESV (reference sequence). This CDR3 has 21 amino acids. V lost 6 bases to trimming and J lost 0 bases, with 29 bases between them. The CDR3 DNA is TGTGCCAGCAGTCCAGCAATCCAGGGGCTATCTTTAACTCCGAACACCGGGGAGCTGTTTTTT. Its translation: CASSPAIQGLSLTPNTGELFF.

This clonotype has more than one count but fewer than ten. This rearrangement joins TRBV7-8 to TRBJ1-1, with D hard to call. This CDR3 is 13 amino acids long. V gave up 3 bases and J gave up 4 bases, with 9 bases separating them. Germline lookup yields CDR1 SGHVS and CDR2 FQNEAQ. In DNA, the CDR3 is TGTGCCAGCAGCTTGGTACGTACCACTGAAGCTTTCTTT. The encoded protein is CASSLVRTTEAFF.

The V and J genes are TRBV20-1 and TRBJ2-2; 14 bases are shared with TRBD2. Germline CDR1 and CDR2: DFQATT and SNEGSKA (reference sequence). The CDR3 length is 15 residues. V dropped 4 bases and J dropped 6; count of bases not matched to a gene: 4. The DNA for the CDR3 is TGCAGTGCTATGACTAGCGGGAGGGGTCCCGGGGAGCTGTTTTTT. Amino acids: CSAMTSGRGPGELFF.

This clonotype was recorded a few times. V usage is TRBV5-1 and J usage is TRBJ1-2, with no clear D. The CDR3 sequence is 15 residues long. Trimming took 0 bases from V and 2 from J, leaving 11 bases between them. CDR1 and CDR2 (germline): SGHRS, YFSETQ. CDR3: CASSLGASANYGYTF. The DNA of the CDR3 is TGCGCCAGCAGCTTGGGCGCGAGCGCCAACTATGGCTACACCTTC.

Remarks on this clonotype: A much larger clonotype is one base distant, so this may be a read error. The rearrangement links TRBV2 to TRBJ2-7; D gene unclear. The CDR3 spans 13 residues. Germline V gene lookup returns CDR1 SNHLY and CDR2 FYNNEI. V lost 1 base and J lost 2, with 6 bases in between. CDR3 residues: CASSEDSAYEQYF. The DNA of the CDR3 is TGTGCCAGCAGTGAAGACAGCGCCTACGAGCAGTACTTC. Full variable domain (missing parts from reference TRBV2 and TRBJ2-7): EPEVTQTPSHQVTQMGQEVILRCVPISNHLYFYWYRQILGQKVEFLVSFYNNEISEKSEIFDDQFSVERPDGSNFTLKIRSTKLEDSAMYFCASSEDSAYEQYFGPGTRLTVT.

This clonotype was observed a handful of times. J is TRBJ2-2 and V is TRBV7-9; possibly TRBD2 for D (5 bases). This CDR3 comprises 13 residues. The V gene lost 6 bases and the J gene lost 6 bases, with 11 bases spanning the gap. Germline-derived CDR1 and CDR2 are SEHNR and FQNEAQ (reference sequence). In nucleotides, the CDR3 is TGTGCCAGCAGTTACCTAGCAGCCGGGGAGCTGTTTTTT. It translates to CASSYLAAGELFF.

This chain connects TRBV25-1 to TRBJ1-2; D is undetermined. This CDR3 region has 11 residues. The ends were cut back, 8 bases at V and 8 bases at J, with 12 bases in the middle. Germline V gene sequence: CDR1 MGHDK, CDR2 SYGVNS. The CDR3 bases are TGTGCCAGCGCGGGCGTGGTGGGCTACACCTTC. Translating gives CASAGVVGYTF.

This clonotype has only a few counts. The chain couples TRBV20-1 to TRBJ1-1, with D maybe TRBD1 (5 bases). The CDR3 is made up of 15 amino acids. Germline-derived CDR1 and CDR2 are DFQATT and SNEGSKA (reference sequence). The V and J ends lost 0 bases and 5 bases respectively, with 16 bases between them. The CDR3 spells CSAREGGPRRTEAFF. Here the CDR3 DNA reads TGCAGTGCTAGAGAGGGGGGACCCCGGAGGACTGAAGCTTTCTTT.

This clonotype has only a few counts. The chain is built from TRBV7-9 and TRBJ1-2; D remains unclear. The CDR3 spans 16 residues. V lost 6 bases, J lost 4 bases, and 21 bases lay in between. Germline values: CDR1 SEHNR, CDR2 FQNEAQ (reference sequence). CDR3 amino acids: CASRHALARSPYGYTF. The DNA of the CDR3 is TGTGCCAGCAGACACGCGCTAGCAAGATCGCCCTATGGCTACACCTTC.

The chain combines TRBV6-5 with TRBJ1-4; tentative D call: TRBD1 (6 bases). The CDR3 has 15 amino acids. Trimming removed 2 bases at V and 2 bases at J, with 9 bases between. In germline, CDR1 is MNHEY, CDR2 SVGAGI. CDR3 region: CASSYTGGTNEKLFF. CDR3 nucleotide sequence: TGTGCCAGCAGTTACACCGGGGGCACTAATGAAAAACTGTTTTTT.

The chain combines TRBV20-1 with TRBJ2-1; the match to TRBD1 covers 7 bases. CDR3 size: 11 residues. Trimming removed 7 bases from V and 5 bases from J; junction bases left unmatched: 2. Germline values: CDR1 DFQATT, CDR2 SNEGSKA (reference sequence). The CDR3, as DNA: TGCAGTGGGGACAGAAACAATGAGCAGTTCTTC. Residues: CSGDRNNEQFF.

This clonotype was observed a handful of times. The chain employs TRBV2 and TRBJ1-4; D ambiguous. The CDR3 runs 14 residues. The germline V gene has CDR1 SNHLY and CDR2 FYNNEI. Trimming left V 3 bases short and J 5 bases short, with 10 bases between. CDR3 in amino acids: CASSDAGPNEKLFF. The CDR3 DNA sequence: TGTGCCAGCAGTGACGCAGGACCGAATGAAAAACTGTTTTTT.

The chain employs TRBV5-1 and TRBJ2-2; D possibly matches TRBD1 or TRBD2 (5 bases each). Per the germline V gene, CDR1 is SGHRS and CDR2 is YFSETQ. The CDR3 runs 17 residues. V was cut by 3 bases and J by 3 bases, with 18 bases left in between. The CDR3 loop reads CASSSTPQRGYTGELFF. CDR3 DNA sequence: TGCGCCAGCAGCTCCACTCCTCAGAGGGGTTACACCGGGGAGCTGTTTTTT.

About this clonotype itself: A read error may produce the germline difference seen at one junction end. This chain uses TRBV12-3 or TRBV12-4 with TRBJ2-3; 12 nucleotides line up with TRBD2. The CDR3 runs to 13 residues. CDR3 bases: TGTGCCAGCAGTTTGGGACTAGCGGGCGTCTACGACTTT. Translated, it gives CASSLGLAGVYDF.

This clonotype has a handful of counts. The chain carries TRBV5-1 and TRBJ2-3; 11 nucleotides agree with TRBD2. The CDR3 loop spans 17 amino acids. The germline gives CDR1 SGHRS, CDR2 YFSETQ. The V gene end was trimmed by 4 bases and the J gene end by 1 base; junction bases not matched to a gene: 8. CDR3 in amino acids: CASSPAGTSGRTDTQYF. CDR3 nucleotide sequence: TGCGCCAGCAGCCCCGCAGGGACTAGCGGTCGCACAGATACGCAGTATTTT.

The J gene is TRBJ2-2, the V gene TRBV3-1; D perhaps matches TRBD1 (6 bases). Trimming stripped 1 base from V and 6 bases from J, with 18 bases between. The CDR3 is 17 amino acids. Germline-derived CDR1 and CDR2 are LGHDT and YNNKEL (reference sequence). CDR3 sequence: CASSQVGQLMVPGELFF. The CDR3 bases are TGTGCCAGCAGCCAAGTAGGACAGTTGATGGTCCCCGGGGAGCTGTTTTTT.

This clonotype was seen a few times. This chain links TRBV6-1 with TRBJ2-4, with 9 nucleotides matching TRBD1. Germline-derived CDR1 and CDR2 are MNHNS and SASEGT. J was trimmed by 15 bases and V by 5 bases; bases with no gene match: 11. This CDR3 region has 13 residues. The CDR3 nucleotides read TGTGCCAGCAGTACGACAGGGACAGGGAAAAGGTACTTC. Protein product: CASSTTGTGKRYF.

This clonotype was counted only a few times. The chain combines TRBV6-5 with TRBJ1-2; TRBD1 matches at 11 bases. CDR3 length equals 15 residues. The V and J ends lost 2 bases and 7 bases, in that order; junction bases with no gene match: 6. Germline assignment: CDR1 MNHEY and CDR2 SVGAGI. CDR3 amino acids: CASSYAGTGGLGYTF. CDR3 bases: TGTGCCAGCAGTTACGCCGGGACAGGGGGTCTTGGCTACACCTTC.

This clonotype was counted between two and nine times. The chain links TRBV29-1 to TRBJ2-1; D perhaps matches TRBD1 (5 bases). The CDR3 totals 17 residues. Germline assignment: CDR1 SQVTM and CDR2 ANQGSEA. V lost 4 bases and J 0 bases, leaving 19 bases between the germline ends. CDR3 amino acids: CSVGGQAGSGSYNEQFF. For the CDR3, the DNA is TGCAGCGTTGGAGGACAAGCCGGGTCCGGCTCCTACAATGAGCAGTTCTTC.

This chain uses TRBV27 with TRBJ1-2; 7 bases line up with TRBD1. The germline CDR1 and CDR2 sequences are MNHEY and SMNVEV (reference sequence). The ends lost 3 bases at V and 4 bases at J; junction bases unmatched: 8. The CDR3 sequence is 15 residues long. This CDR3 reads CASSFGTELGYGYTF. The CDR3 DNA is TGTGCCAGCAGTTTTGGGACAGAACTTGGCTATGGCTACACCTTC.

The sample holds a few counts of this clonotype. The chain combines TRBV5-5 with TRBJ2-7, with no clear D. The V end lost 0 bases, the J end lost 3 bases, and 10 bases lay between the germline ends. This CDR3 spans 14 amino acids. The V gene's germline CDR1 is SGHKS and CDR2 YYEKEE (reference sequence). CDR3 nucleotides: TGTGCCAGCAGCTTGGTGGCCAGCCTCTACGAGCAGTACTTC. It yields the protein CASSLVASLYEQYF.

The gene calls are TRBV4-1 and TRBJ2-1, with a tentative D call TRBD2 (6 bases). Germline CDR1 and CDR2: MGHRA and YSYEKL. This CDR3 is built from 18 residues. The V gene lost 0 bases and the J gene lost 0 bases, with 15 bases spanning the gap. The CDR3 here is CASSQDKRAYVSYNEQFF. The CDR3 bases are TGCGCCAGCAGCCAAGATAAGCGGGCGTACGTCTCCTACAATGAGCAGTTCTTC.

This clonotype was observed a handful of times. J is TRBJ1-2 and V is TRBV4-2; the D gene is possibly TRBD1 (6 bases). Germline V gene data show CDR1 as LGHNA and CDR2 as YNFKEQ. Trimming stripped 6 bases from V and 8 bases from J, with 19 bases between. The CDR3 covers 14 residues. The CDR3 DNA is TGTGCCAGCAGTTCTAGCCTCCAGGGGAACGGCTACACCTTC. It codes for CASSSSLQGNGYTF.